One T cell receptor (beta chain) is described in this entry. Its antigen is unknown. Different DNA sequences within this sample yield the same CDR3. This sample was taken from a study of OX40 agonist ivuxolimab in advanced cancers. For the study at large: While on treatment, patients had intravenous ivuxolimab at 0.01 to 10 mg/kg every 2 weeks. Whole-study findings and limits: CD8+ T cells were the subset that, on average, had more expanded clones than CD4+. Some nonresponders additionally presented with little normalized T-cell clonal expansion.

Trimming at V came to 7 bases and at J to 5 bases, leaving 8 bases not matched to a gene. There are 15 residues in the CDR3. Germline V gives CDR1 LNHDA, CDR2 SQIVND (reference sequence). The protocol was immunoSEQ multiplex PCR, while the TCRdb copy is restricted to in-frame clones and leaves out a portion. The sample includes just over 60,000 clones, approximately 90% of them seen just once. V gene TRBV19 combines with J gene TRBJ2-2, with TRBD1 matching 9 bases. The source material was CD4+ or CD8+ T cells sorted from blood, sampled in a trial of the OX40 agonist ivuxolimab. This TCR came from an adult with an advanced solid tumor such as melanoma, head and neck, liver or kidney cancer. The CDR3: CASKLDRGGTGELFF. In nucleotides, the CDR3 is TGTGCCAGTAAACTCGACAGGGGGGGAACCGGGGAGCTGTTTTTT.